This T cell receptor beta chain was retrieved from a study of T cells in Graves' hyperthyroidism and ophthalmopathy. The source material, RNA transcripts, was used to amplify TCR beta CDR3 regions. First-round RT-PCR targeting the TCR CDR3 was performed with the HTBI primer set. TCRdb used MiXCR to reprocess the multiplex PCR reads, holding one entry per CDR3 protein. The sample has almost 600,000 distinct CDR3 sequences, about 15% seen once. The sequenced material came from blood. This receptor was obtained from a woman in her 30s with Graves' hyperthyroidism that later progressed to Graves' ophthalmopathy.

DNA of the CDR3: TGCAGTGCTACCCCGGGACTAGCGGGAGCAAACTACAATGAGCAGTTCTTC. Encoded protein: CSATPGLAGANYNEQFF. V gene TRBV20-1 combines with J gene TRBJ2-1; TRBD2 matches at 14 bases. CDR1 and CDR2 from the germline V gene are DFQATT and SNEGSKA (reference sequence). J was trimmed by 3 bases and V by 4 bases; bases with no gene match: 8. CDR3 length equals 17 residues.